Each of the 6 T cell receptor beta chains below was sequenced from the same sample in a study of blood T cell repertoires in COVID-19. The protocol was immunoSEQ multiplex PCR, while the TCRdb copy is restricted to in-frame clones and leaves out a portion. The repertoire holds hundreds of thousands of clones, with around 85% as singletons. Sequencing input: peripheral blood. The source of these receptors is a woman aged 30 to 39 who had recovered from COVID-19.

This clone was recorded a few times. The chain couples TRBV6-5 to TRBJ1-1; D remains unclear. CDR1 is MNHEY, CDR2 SVGAGI, per germline. V dropped 6 bases and J dropped 4 bases, with 12 bases sitting between them. The CDR3 runs 13 residues. The CDR3 DNA reads TGTGCCAGCAGGTACCGGCCGGGCACTGAAGCTTTCTTT. Translation: CASRYRPGTEAFF.

The chain has TRBV4-3 and TRBJ1-2, with TRBD1 matching over 8 bases. Germline CDR1 reads LGHNA; CDR2 reads YSLEER. V dropped 3 bases and J dropped 3; count of bases not matched to a gene: 3. The CDR3 length is 14 residues. CDR3 DNA: TGCGCCAGCAGCCAGGGGACAGGCCACTATGGCTACACCTTC. It translates to CASSQGTGHYGYTF.

This clone was detected only once. This sequence joins TRBV28 and TRBJ2-1, with D tentatively TRBD1 (6 bases). Germline V gives CDR1 MDHEN, CDR2 SYDVKM. The CDR3 loop spans 12 amino acids. V was cut by 2 bases and J by 7 bases, with 6 bases left in between. The CDR3 spells CASSLRGNEQFF. The DNA of the CDR3 is TGTGCCAGCAGTTTAAGGGGGAATGAGCAGTTCTTC.

In its sample, this clone was seen once. The J gene is TRBJ1-2, the V gene TRBV18; TRBD1 might be the D (5 bases). Trimming stripped 3 bases from V and 6 bases from J, with 11 bases between. Germline V gene lookup returns CDR1 KGHSH and CDR2 LQKENI. This CDR3 spans 13 amino acids. For the CDR3, the DNA is TGTGCCAGCTCACCTACACAGGAAGATGGCTACACCTTC. Amino acid sequence: CASSPTQEDGYTF.

CDR3 residues: CASSNLFRLAGGYEQYF. The CDR3 nucleotides are TGTGCCAGCAGCAACCTATTCCGACTAGCGGGAGGCTACGAGCAGTACTTC. This chain connects TRBV7-6 to TRBJ2-7; 13 nucleotides line up with TRBD2. Germline CDR1 reads SGHVS; CDR2 reads FNYEAQ. V gave up 5 bases and J gave up 3 bases; unmatched junction bases: 10. This CDR3 comprises 17 residues.

In DNA form, the CDR3 reads TGTGCCAGCAGCTTTAGCGGGAGTGCCCAAGAGACCCAGTACTTC. Translated, it gives CASSFSGSAQETQYF. V usage is TRBV27 and J usage is TRBJ2-5, with TRBD2 matching over 9 bases. The V gene's germline CDR1 is MNHEY and CDR2 SMNVEV (reference sequence). The V gene end was trimmed by 6 bases and the J gene end by 1 base; junction bases not matched to a gene: 6. There are 15 residues in the CDR3.